This paragraph reports one TCR beta chain. Trimming stripped 1 base from V and 0 bases from J, with 23 bases between. This CDR3 contains 20 residues. The data originate from a study of tumor and adjacent non-tumor tissue in lung cancer. Study-wide background: Patients were aged 31 to 76, 9 to 10 men and 4 to 6 women, stage I to III. Some 4.2 million productive TCRbeta reads were obtained per sample on average.

The library came from three nested PCR rounds adapted from ARM-PCR protocols. From the multiplex PCR reads, TCRdb called clonotypes with MiXCR, one entry per CDR3 protein. The data contain around 99,000 distinct CDR3 sequences, roughly 77% of them singletons. No cell sorting was done before RNA was extracted from the tissue. Chemotherapy-naive patients with new lung cancer underwent thoracic surgery in China, August–November 2014. The genes are TRBV5-7 and TRBJ1-3; D may be TRBD1 (6 bases). TRBV5-7 is annotated as an ORF whose role is uncertain. The receptor was isolated from a woman aged 60-75 years with non-small cell lung cancer. The specimen was lung tumor tissue. CDR3 coding DNA: TGTGCCAGCAGCTTGTATGAGACAGGAGCTTGTCGGAGCTCTGGAAACACCATATATTTT. This codes for CASSLYETGACRSSGNTIYF.